This is a list of T cell receptor beta chains from one sample in a study of T cell changes during pregnancy in multiple sclerosis. Method: immunoSEQ multiplex PCR; TCRdb's copy keeps in-frame clones and lacks some. The data hold 20,000 to 25,000 clones, with just under 95% observed a single time. The sequencing used CD8+ T cells from peripheral blood mononuclear cells, collected in the third trimester of pregnancy. These receptors all come from a female donor with multiple sclerosis, enrolled in a pregnancy study. The CDR3 runs from the conserved cysteine through the conserved F or W. The D gene is left open where the match is weak. Not all rows give a size; the values are once, few, many and, for expanded clones, a class.

cdr3_nt cdr3_aa v_call d_call clone_size j_call
TGCGCCAGCAGCTTGGGCAGAACCGACTACGAGCAGTACTTC CASSLGRTDYEQYF TRBV5-1 - - TRBJ2-7
TGTGCCAGCAGTTTATCGGTCTATTTGCCCCAGCATTTT CASSLSVYLPQHF TRBV27 - few TRBJ1-5
TGTGCCAGCAGCGTAGGCAGGGGGGACTATGGCTACACCTTC CASSVGRGDYGYTF TRBV9 TRBD1 - TRBJ1-2
TGTGCCAGCAGCTTAGTCCGGGACACCCTTCCCTACGAGCAGTACTTC CASSLVRDTLPYEQYF TRBV7-9 - - TRBJ2-7
TGTGCCAGCAGTTTAAGCAGGGAGCTGTTTTTT CASSLSRELFF TRBV28 - - TRBJ2-2
TGTGCCAGCAGCTTAGGACAGGGGCAGAACACTGAAGCTTTCTTT CASSLGQGQNTEAFF TRBV7-9 TRBD1 - TRBJ1-1
TGTGCCAGCAGCGTAGAGGGACTAGTAGCGGGAGTGGCAGAGACCCAGTACTTC CASSVEGLVAGVAETQYF TRBV9 TRBD2 - TRBJ2-5
TGTGCCAGTCAGGGGGGTAATGAGCAGTTCTTC CASQGGNEQFF TRBV19 - - TRBJ2-1
TGTGCCAGCAGCGTAGCTTACAGGGGAGGCGAGCAGTACTTC CASSVAYRGGEQYF TRBV9 - medium-sized TRBJ2-7
TGCGCCAGCAGCCGAATAGCGGGTAGCTCCTACAATGAGCAGTTCTTC CASSRIAGSSYNEQFF TRBV4-1 TRBD2 - TRBJ2-1
TGTGCCAGCAGCTTACAGGACAGGGAAAATTATGGCTACACCTTC CASSLQDRENYGYTF TRBV7-9 TRBD1 - TRBJ1-2
TGTGCCAGCAGCCGAACAGGGGACGAGCAGTACTTC CASSRTGDEQYF TRBV11-2 TRBD1 once TRBJ2-7
TGTGCCAGCAGCGGGGACTTCAGCTCCTACAATGAGCAGTTCTTC CASSGDFSSYNEQFF TRBV11-3 - - TRBJ2-1
TGTGCCAGCAGCTTAGAATCTGCCAAAAACATTCAGTACTTC CASSLESAKNIQYF TRBV13 - - TRBJ2-4
TGCGCCAGCAGTGACAGCCGGGACACTCGGGACGGTGCTTTCTTT CASSDSRDTRDGAFF TRBV10-1 - once TRBJ1-1
TGTGCCAGCAGTCACGGGACTGGCTATGGCTACACCTTC CASSHGTGYGYTF TRBV27 - once TRBJ1-2
TGTGCCTCACCTGGGGGCAGCGGGGGGACGTATGAGCAGTTCTTC CASPGGSGGTYEQFF TRBV7-2 TRBD2 - TRBJ2-1
TGTGCCAGCAGTTCACGTTGGGGGGGTACCTACGAGCAGTACTTC CASSSRWGGTYEQYF TRBV27 TRBD2 - TRBJ2-7
TGTGCCAGTAGTGTGGTAGCGGGGGATGAGCAGTTCTTC CASSVVAGDEQFF TRBV19 TRBD2 - TRBJ2-1
TGTGCCAGCGGAGGACAGTTCGGAGAATCACTATCCCCAACTAATGAAAAACTGTTTTTT CASGGQFGESLSPTNEKLFF TRBV27 - - TRBJ1-4
TGTGCCAGCAGTGGGGGGACACTTAGCAATCAGCCCCAGCATTTT CASSGGTLSNQPQHF TRBV6-1 - - TRBJ1-5
TGTGCCAGTAGTCCGCCGGACAGGGAGAACACTGAAGCTTTCTTT CASSPPDRENTEAFF TRBV19 TRBD1 - TRBJ1-1
TGTGCCAGCTCACCGAGGGACAGGGGGAATCAAGAGACCCAGTACTTC CASSPRDRGNQETQYF TRBV18 TRBD1 - TRBJ2-5
TGTGCCAGCAGGAAACGACAGGGAACCTACGAGCAGTACTTC CASRKRQGTYEQYF TRBV7-9 TRBD1 - TRBJ2-7
TGTGCCAGCACCCAAAAAGACGGGACTAGCGGGGCATACGAGCAGTACTTC CASTQKDGTSGAYEQYF TRBV21-1 - - TRBJ2-7
TGTGCCAGCAGGGAAACTCCAACCGGGACAGGGGACGGAAACACCATATATTTT CASRETPTGTGDGNTIYF TRBV27 TRBD1 once TRBJ1-3
TGTGCCAGCAGTTTATCACTAGGGGACTTTACCTACGAGCAGTACTTC CASSLSLGDFTYEQYF TRBV27 - - TRBJ2-7
TGCGCCAGCAGTCCCGCCAGGGGGCTCTCCTACGAGCAGTACTTC CASSPARGLSYEQYF TRBV4-1 TRBD1 - TRBJ2-7